One and the same sample provided the 27 T cell receptor beta chains below, sequenced in a study of blood T cell repertoires in COVID-19. This table comes from immunoSEQ multiplex PCR, and its TCRdb copy is limited to in-frame clones, with some not included. The repertoire holds 310,000 or so clones, with 91% as singletons. Material: peripheral blood. Every receptor here comes from a woman aged 25 to 39 with COVID-19, enrolled during active disease.

This clone was detected only once. CDR3 region: CASSTGLLNTGELFF. The CDR3 DNA sequence: TGCGCCAGCAGCACGGGACTTTTGAACACCGGGGAGCTGTTTTTT. V and J are TRBV5-1 and TRBJ2-2; D is perhaps TRBD2 (6 bases). V gave up 4 bases and J gave up 1 base, with 11 bases separating them. Germline lookup yields CDR1 SGHRS and CDR2 YFSETQ. CDR3 size: 15 residues.

The V call is TRBV28, the J call TRBJ1-2; TRBD1 matches at 8 bases. J was trimmed by 1 base and V by 3 bases; bases with no gene match: 4. Germline V gene data show CDR1 as MDHEN and CDR2 as SYDVKM. The length of the CDR3 is 15 residues. For the CDR3, the DNA is TGTGCCAGCAGTTTGCCCAGGGGGCATAACTATGGCTACACCTTC. It codes for CASSLPRGHNYGYTF.

This clone has just a few counts. V and J are TRBV5-6 and TRBJ1-5; D might be TRBD1 (5 bases). This CDR3 is 14 amino acids long. The germline V gene encodes CDR1 SGHDT and CDR2 YYEEEE. Trimming cost V 1 base and J 4 bases, with 9 bases left between them. CDR3 protein: CASSLYKGNQPQHF. The CDR3 DNA is TGTGCCAGCAGCTTGTATAAGGGGAATCAGCCCCAGCATTTT.

V usage is TRBV5-1 and J usage is TRBJ2-3; TRBD2 might be the D (6 bases). CDR3 length equals 16 residues. CDR1 and CDR2 from the germline V gene are SGHRS and YFSETQ. Trimming took off 0 bases at V and 0 bases at J, with 11 bases between the two ends. The CDR3 here is CASSLEGGTSTDTQYF. In nucleotides, the CDR3 is TGCGCCAGCAGCTTGGAGGGCGGGACTAGCACAGATACGCAGTATTTT. Complete variable domain (other parts from reference TRBV5-1 and TRBJ2-3): KAGVTQTPRYLIKTRGQQVTLSCSPISGHRSVSWYQQTPGQGLQFLFEYFSETQRNKGNFPGRFSGRQFSNSRSEMNVSTLELGDSALYLCASSLEGGTSTDTQYFGPGTRLTVL.

V gene TRBV18 combines with J gene TRBJ2-1; TRBD2 matches 9 bases. This CDR3 region has 17 residues. Germline values: CDR1 KGHSH, CDR2 LQKENI. Trimming removed 4 bases from V and 4 bases from J; junction bases left unmatched: 11. Here the CDR3 reads CASSQNPLAGEYNEQFF. In DNA, the CDR3 is TGTGCCAGCTCACAAAACCCACTAGCGGGCGAATACAATGAGCAGTTCTTC.

The V gene is TRBV2, the J gene TRBJ1-6, with 9 bases lining up with TRBD1. This CDR3 comprises 13 residues. After removal of 6 bases from V and 10 bases from J, the junction contained 4 bases not matched to a gene. CDR1 is SNHLY and CDR2 is FYNNEI in the germline V gene. The CDR3 is CASSRTGDSPLHF. In DNA, the CDR3 is TGTGCCAGCAGCCGGACAGGGGACTCACCCCTCCACTTT.

The rearrangement links TRBV25-1 to TRBJ2-3, with TRBD2 matching over 7 bases. The CDR3 totals 14 residues. The V gene end was trimmed by 6 bases and the J gene end by 3 bases; junction bases not matched to a gene: 6. Germline-derived CDR1 and CDR2 are MGHDK and SYGVNS. The CDR3 DNA reads TGTGCCAGCAGAATCGGGGGGTTAACAGATACGCAGTATTTT. It specifies CASRIGGLTDTQYF. The entire variable domain, with the rest obtained from reference TRBV25-1 and TRBJ2-3, is as follows: EADIYQTPRYLVIGTGKKITLECSQTMGHDKMYWYQQDPGMELHLIHYSYGVNSTEKGDLSSESTVSRIRTEHFPLTLESARPSHTSQYLCASRIGGLTDTQYFGPGTRLTVL.

The V and J genes are TRBV20-1 and TRBJ2-5; 8 positions match TRBD1. Trimming took 3 bases from V and 2 from J; bases not matched to a gene: 5. The CDR3 consists of 14 residues. The germline V gene has CDR1 DFQATT and CDR2 SNEGSKA (reference sequence). CDR3 nucleotides: TGCAGTGCTAGTCGAGGGACAGGTCAAGAGACCCAGTACTTC. This gives the protein CSASRGTGQETQYF.

This chain links TRBV11-2 with TRBJ2-7; D not resolved. Germline V gives CDR1 SGHAT, CDR2 FQNNGV. V gave up 5 bases and J gave up 2 bases, with 10 bases separating them. The CDR3 is made up of 13 amino acids. The DNA of the CDR3 is TGTGCCAGCAGCGAGACTGTCCCCTACGAGCAGTACTTC. Encoded protein: CASSETVPYEQYF.

The chain has TRBV2 and TRBJ1-6; the D gene is possibly TRBD1 (5 bases). Germline assignment: CDR1 SNHLY and CDR2 FYNNEI. V was clipped by 3 bases and J by 9 bases, with 12 bases between them. The CDR3 covers 14 residues. Here the CDR3 DNA reads TGTGCCAGCAGTGACGGCAGGGCGCGTTCACCCCTCCACTTT. Its translation is CASSDGRARSPLHF.

This sequence joins TRBV28 and TRBJ1-5, with 9 bases aligning to TRBD1. This CDR3 has 18 residues. With V trimmed by 3 bases and J by 1 base, 10 bases remained unmatched. CDR1 MDHEN and CDR2 SYDVKM come from the germline V gene. CDR3 bases: TGTGCCAGCAGTTTTTTAACAGGGGGCGGATGGAGCAATCAGCCCCAGCATTTT. It specifies CASSFLTGGGWSNQPQHF.

This chain links TRBV9 with TRBJ2-1; TRBD2 matches at 13 bases. CDR1 and CDR2 (germline): SGDLS, YYNGEE. This CDR3 is 17 amino acids long. The J segment lost 5 bases and the V segment lost 1 base, leaving 6 bases of the junction unmatched. As DNA, the CDR3 is TGTGCCAGCAGCGTAAATATTGGACTAGCGGGAGACAATGAGCAGTTCTTC. Translation gives CASSVNIGLAGDNEQFF.

The J gene is TRBJ1-2, the V gene TRBV7-4; maybe TRBD1 (5 bases). Germline CDR1 and CDR2: SGHVT and SQSDAQ. This CDR3 has 19 amino acids. Trimming pared 4 bases from V and 8 bases from J, leaving 32 bases between. The CDR3 spells CASSSLGRRFRTLNRGYTF. In DNA, the CDR3 is TGTGCCAGCAGCTCGCTCGGGCGTAGGTTCCGGACACTGAATAGGGGCTACACCTTC.

CDR3 loop: CASSLLLNQPQHF. CDR3 nucleotide sequence: TGTGCCAGCAGTTTATTACTGAATCAGCCCCAGCATTTT. V and J are TRBV27 and TRBJ1-5; D remains unclear. The CDR3 is 13 residues long. Trimming took 1 base from V and 4 from J, leaving 5 bases between them. From germline, CDR1 is MNHEY and CDR2 SMNVEV (reference sequence).

This clone was seen once. The chain uses TRBV6-5 and TRBJ2-3; 9 bases map to TRBD2. The CDR3 contains 13 residues. Trimming took 4 bases from V and 9 from J; bases not matched to a gene: 5. CDR1 is MNHEY and CDR2 is SVGAGI in the germline V gene. The CDR3 here is CASSSGLARTQYF. The CDR3 coding sequence is TGTGCCAGCAGTTCCGGACTAGCGAGAACGCAGTATTTT.

The chain has TRBV27 and TRBJ2-1, with D possibly matching TRBD2 (5 bases). Germline V CDR1 and CDR2: MNHEY, SMNVEV (reference sequence). V was clipped by 0 bases and J by 3 bases, with 12 bases between them. This CDR3 is built from 16 residues. CDR3 in amino acids: CASSLSLDWDYNEQFF. The CDR3 DNA reads as TGTGCCAGCAGTTTATCCTTGGACTGGGACTACAATGAGCAGTTCTTC.

This clone appeared many times. Other DNA variants within this sample encode the same CDR3. The chain employs TRBV5-4 and TRBJ1-1; unclear D gene. The CDR3 has 13 amino acids. Germline V gives CDR1 SGHNT, CDR2 YYREEE (reference sequence). Between the trimmed V and J ends, which lost 1 base and 1 base, there was a span of 5 bases. CDR3 protein: CASSLQSNTEAFF. As DNA, the CDR3 is TGTGCCAGCAGCTTGCAGTCGAACACTGAAGCTTTCTTT.

This clone was detected only a few times. The chain joins TRBV3-1 (or the pseudogene TRBV3-2) to TRBJ1-1, with D possibly TRBD1 on 5 matching bases. The CDR3 is 15 residues long. Trimming removed 3 bases at V and 3 bases at J, with 14 bases between. Germline loops: CDR1 LGHDT, CDR2 YNNKEL (reference sequence). The CDR3 region is CASSHSRDWDTEAFF. CDR3 in DNA: TGTGCCAGCAGCCATTCCAGGGATTGGGACACTGAAGCTTTCTTT.

This chain connects TRBV5-1 to TRBJ2-7; no clear D gene. CDR3 size: 15 residues. The ends were cut back, 1 base at V and 0 bases at J, with 11 bases in the middle. Germline V CDR1 and CDR2: SGHRS, YFSETQ. CDR3 DNA: TGCGCCAGCAGCTTGACTACGGCGAGCTCCTACGAGCAGTACTTC. As protein: CASSLTTASSYEQYF.

The chain employs TRBV9 and TRBJ1-3, with D possibly TRBD1 on 5 matching bases. Germline V gene data show CDR1 as SGDLS and CDR2 as YYNGEE. This CDR3 comprises 15 residues. Deletions cut 1 base from V and 2 bases from J, with 10 bases between. The chain's CDR3 is CASSVNQGTGNTIYF. As DNA, the CDR3 is TGTGCCAGCAGCGTAAACCAGGGAACTGGAAACACCATATATTTT. Full variable domain (remainder filled in from reference TRBV9 and TRBJ1-3): DSGVTQTPKHLITATGQRVTLRCSPRSGDLSVYWYQQSLDQGLQFLIQYYNGEERAKGNILERFSAQQFPDLHSELNLSSLELGDSALYFCASSVNQGTGNTIYFGEGSWLTVV.

The J gene is TRBJ2-7, the V gene TRBV7-9; perhaps TRBD2 as D (5 bases). The V and J ends lost 5 bases and 7 bases respectively, with 12 bases between them. Germline CDR1 is SEHNR and CDR2 is FQNEAQ (reference sequence). The CDR3 covers 12 residues. The CDR3 loop reads CASSPFTGEQYF. The CDR3 region has the DNA TGTGCCAGCAGCCCATTTACGGGGGAGCAGTACTTC.

The chain recombines TRBV30 with TRBJ1-3; 8 bases agree with TRBD1. V lost 2 bases, J lost 4 bases, and 10 bases stayed unmatched. CDR3 size: 16 residues. CDR1 and CDR2 from the germline V gene are GTSNPN and SVGIG (reference sequence). CDR3 sequence reads: CAWSQGTGNWGNTIYF. Here the CDR3 DNA reads TGTGCCTGGAGTCAAGGGACAGGAAATTGGGGAAACACCATATATTTT.

The rearrangement joins TRBV7-2 to TRBJ2-3; D not certain. This CDR3 is built from 16 residues. The germline V gene encodes CDR1 SGHTA and CDR2 FQGNSA. The V end was cut by 1 base, the J end by 2 bases, with 13 bases between. In nucleotides, the CDR3 is TGTGCCAGCAGCTTAGATAGAGTATGGGCCACAGATACGCAGTATTTT. This translates into CASSLDRVWATDTQYF.

This clone appeared a few times. The chain couples TRBV28 to TRBJ1-3; TRBD1 might be the D (6 bases). Between the trimmed V and J ends, which lost 6 bases and 0 bases, there was a span of 12 bases. Germline V gene sequence: CDR1 MDHEN, CDR2 SYDVKM. The CDR3 totals 15 residues. The CDR3, as DNA: TGTGCCAGCAGACCACAGGGCACCTCTGGAAACACCATATATTTT. Protein sequence: CASRPQGTSGNTIYF.

The CDR3 bases are TGTGCCAGCTCACTACAGACAGGGCTAGCGAACACCGGGGAGCTGTTTTTT. Amino acid sequence: CASSLQTGLANTGELFF. The chain employs TRBV18 and TRBJ2-2; 7 bases match TRBD1. There are 17 residues in the CDR3. Germline values: CDR1 KGHSH, CDR2 LQKENI. Germline trimming cut 4 bases from V and 0 bases from J; bases unmatched to any gene: 8.

V and J are TRBV7-8 and TRBJ1-1; D ambiguous. This CDR3 contains 13 residues. The germline gives CDR1 SGHVS, CDR2 FQNEAQ. Trimming took off 8 bases at V and 4 bases at J, with 14 bases between the two ends. CDR3 region: CASHSRGFTEAFF. The CDR3 coding sequence is TGTGCCAGCCACAGCCGGGGTTTCACTGAAGCTTTCTTT.

The chain recombines TRBV27 with TRBJ1-1; D is perhaps TRBD1 (5 bases). Trimming shortened V by 2 bases and J by 11 bases, and 30 bases separated the two germline ends. Germline assignment: CDR1 MNHEY and CDR2 SMNVEV (reference sequence). This CDR3 is 18 amino acids long. CDR3 bases: TGTGCCAGCAGTTTAAGTTTCTCTATGCGTCCCGGCGTGGAGGGGGCTTTCTTT. Translated: CASSLSFSMRPGVEGAFF.